This note documents a single T cell receptor (beta chain) sequence. Its antigen is still unknown. The identical CDR3 is also encoded by other nucleotide sequences in the sample. Germline-derived CDR1 and CDR2 are KGHSH and LQKENI. This CDR3 comprises 13 residues. Trimming cost V 2 bases and J 5 bases; bases outside gene matches: 0. These data are taken from a study of cytomegalovirus exposure and HLA in healthy donors. Use of 60 Vbeta and 13 Jbeta primers characterized the PCR. Sequenced by immunoSEQ multiplex PCR; TCRdb stores in-frame clones only, minus some. The repertoire holds about 190,000 clones, with approximately 87% as singletons. Study-wide points: The authors later found HLA-associated TCR beta chains more clonally expanded than equally common others. Researchers reported from a later analysis that most CMV-associated TCR beta chains appeared HLA-restricted. For TCR beta chains, V- and J-gene trimming was later linked to a missense DCLRE1C variant.

The receptor's source is a young man in good health and CMV-seronegative. Sequences were obtained from PBMCs. The J gene is TRBJ2-1, the V gene TRBV18; 7 bases map to TRBD1. CDR3 amino acids: CASSPGTDNEQFF. The CDR3 coding sequence is TGTGCCAGCTCACCAGGGACAGACAATGAGCAGTTCTTC.